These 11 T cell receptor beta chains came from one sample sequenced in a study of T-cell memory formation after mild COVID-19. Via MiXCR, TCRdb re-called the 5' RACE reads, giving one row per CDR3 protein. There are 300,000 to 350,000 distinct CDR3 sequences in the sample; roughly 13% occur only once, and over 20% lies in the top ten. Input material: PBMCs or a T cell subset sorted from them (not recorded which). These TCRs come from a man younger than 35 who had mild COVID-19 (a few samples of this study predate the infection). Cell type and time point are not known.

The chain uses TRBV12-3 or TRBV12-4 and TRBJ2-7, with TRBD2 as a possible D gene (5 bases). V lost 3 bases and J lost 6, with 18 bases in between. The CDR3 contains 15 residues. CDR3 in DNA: TGTGCCAGCAGTTTGGGATCGGAGGAGTTCAGCGAGCAGTACTTC. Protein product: CASSLGSEEFSEQYF.

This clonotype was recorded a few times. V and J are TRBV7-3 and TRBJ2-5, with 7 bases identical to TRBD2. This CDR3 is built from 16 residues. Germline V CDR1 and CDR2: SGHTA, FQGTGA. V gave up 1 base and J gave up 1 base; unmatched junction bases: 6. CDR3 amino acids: CASSLSGGASQETQYF. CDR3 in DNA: TGTGCCAGCAGCTTAAGCGGGGGAGCAAGCCAAGAGACCCAGTACTTC.

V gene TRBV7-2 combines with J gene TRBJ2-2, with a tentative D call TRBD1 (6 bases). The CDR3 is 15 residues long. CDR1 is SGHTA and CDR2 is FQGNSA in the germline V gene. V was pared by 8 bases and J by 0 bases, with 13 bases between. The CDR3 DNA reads TGTGCCAGCCGTAAAGGGGGACCGAACACCGGGGAGCTGTTTTTT. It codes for CASRKGGPNTGELFF.

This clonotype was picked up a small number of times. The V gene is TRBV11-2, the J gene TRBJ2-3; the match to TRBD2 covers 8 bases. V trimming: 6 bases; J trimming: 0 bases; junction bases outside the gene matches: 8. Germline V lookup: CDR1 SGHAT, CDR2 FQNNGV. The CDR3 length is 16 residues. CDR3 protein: CASRGAGASSTDTQYF. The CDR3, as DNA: TGTGCCAGCAGAGGAGCGGGGGCCTCTAGCACAGATACGCAGTATTTT.

The DNA for the CDR3 is TGTGCCAGCAGCTTAGCGCCTAGCGGGGCCTACGAGCAGTACGTC. Translating it yields CASSLAPSGAYEQYV. The V call is TRBV7-2, the J call TRBJ2-7; 9 nucleotides align to TRBD2. Losses at the gene ends were 0 bases for V and 2 bases for J; bases not matched to a gene: 2. The length of the CDR3 is 15 residues. Germline assignment: CDR1 SGHTA and CDR2 FQGNSA.

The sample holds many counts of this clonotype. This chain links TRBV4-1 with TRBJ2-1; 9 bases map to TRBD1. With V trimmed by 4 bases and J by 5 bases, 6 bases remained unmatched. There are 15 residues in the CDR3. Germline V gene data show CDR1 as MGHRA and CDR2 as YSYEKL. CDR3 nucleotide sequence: TGCGCCAGCAGCCCAGGACAGGGGATAGACAATGAGCAGTTCTTC. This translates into CASSPGQGIDNEQFF.

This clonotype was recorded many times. The CDR3 nucleotides are TGTGCCAGCAGCTGGGGGGGGGAGACCCAGTACTTC. Translated: CASSWGGETQYF. The chain links TRBV7-8 to TRBJ2-5, with 7 bases matching TRBD2. This CDR3 has 12 residues. Germline CDR1 SGHVS, CDR2 FQNEAQ. Unmatched junction bases numbered 1, after V lost 4 bases and J lost 5 bases.

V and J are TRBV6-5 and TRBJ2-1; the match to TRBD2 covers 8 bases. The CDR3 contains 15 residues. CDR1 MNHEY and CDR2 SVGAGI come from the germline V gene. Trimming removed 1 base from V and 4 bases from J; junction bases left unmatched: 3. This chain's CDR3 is CASSYFAGGYNEQFF. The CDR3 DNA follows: TGTGCCAGCAGTTACTTCGCGGGGGGATACAATGAGCAGTTCTTC.

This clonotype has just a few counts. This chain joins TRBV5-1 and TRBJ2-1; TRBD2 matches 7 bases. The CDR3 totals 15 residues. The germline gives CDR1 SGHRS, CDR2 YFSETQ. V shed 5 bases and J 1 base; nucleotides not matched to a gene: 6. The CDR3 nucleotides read TGCGCCAGCAGTATAGGCGGGGGATCCTACAATGAGCAGTTCTTC. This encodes CASSIGGGSYNEQFF.

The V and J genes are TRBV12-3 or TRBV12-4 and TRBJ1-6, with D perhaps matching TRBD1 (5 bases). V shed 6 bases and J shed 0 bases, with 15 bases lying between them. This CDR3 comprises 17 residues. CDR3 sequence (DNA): TGTGCCAGCAGCGCCGACAGCTTATTCTCCTATAATTCACCCCTCCACTTT. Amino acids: CASSADSLFSYNSPLHF.

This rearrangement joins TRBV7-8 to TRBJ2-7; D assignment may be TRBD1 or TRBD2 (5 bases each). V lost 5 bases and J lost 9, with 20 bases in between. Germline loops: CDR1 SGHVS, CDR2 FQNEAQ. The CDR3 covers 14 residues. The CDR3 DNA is TGTGCCAGCAGCAACCCGGGGACGGACGCTAGGCAGTACTTC. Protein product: CASSNPGTDARQYF.